This TCR beta chain was sequenced in a study of cytomegalovirus exposure and HLA in healthy donors. Notes on this clone: Its target is unknown.

V was shortened by 0 bases and J by 4 bases, with 11 bases between the two germline ends. The length of the CDR3 is 14 residues. CDR1 and CDR2 from the germline V gene are SGHRS and YFSETQ. Study-level points and caveats: TCR beta V- and J-gene trimming, according to a later analysis, was linked to a missense DCLRE1C variant.

60 Vbeta and 13 Jbeta primers were used in PCR. The repertoire was sequenced with immunoSEQ multiplex PCR; TCRdb's copy has only in-frame clones and lacks some. The profile shows about 82,000 clones, approximately 80% of them singletons. The chain combines TRBV5-1 with TRBJ2-7; possibly TRBD2 for D (5 bases). The sample taken for sequencing was PBMCs. This clonotype was obtained from a man between 45 and 60 years old in good health and CMV-seronegative. This CDR3 is CASSLGTSLYEQYF. The CDR3 bases are TGCGCCAGCAGCTTGGGAACTAGTTTGTACGAGCAGTACTTC.